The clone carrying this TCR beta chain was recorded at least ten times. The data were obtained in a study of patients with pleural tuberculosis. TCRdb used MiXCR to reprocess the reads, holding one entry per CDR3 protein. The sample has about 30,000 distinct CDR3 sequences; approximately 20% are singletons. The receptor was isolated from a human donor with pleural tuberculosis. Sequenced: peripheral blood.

CDR3 region: CSARTGYNEQFF. CDR3 coding DNA: TGCAGCGCCAGGACTGGATACAATGAGCAGTTCTTC. The chain couples TRBV29-1 to TRBJ2-1; TRBD2 is a possible D gene (5 bases). CDR3 length: 12 residues. Between the trimmed V and J ends, which lost 7 bases and 4 bases, there was a span of 11 bases. Germline CDR1 and CDR2: SQVTM and ANQGSEA.